This TCR beta chain comes out of a study of blood T cell repertoires in COVID-19. For the study at large: Some COVID-19 samples were acute and others convalescent; all came from the United States, Italy and Spain. T cells, B-cell-depleted T cells, or PBMCs supplied cDNA or gDNA.

This CDR3 spans 14 amino acids. Trimming stripped 2 bases from V and 5 bases from J, with 12 bases between. Germline CDR1 and CDR2: KGHSH and LQKENI. The authors' processing: Reference gene primer amplification gave estimated nucleated cell counts. The data were produced by immunoSEQ multiplex PCR, yet TCRdb's version contains in-frame clones alone and is incomplete. Clone size and the V and J calls come from that table; the DNA yielded D and trimming. The data hold approximately 200,000 clones, with about 85% observed a single time. Sequenced input: peripheral blood. This TCR came from a woman aged 55-69 years who had recovered from COVID-19. V usage is TRBV18 and J usage is TRBJ2-5; TRBD2 might be the D (7 bases). In DNA, the CDR3 is TGTGCCAGCTCACCATGGGGGGGCATGGAGACCCAGTACTTC. Translation: CASSPWGGMETQYF.